This TCR beta chain was retrieved from a study of shared clonotypes between healthy human individuals. Findings and caveats of the study: Richness estimates generally favored naive over memory subsets. Genetic and exposure-history diversity was limited by the small donor number. An effect of sequencing depth on clonotype sharing among donors was expected.

CDR3 length: 13 residues. Germline lookup yields CDR1 SGHTA and CDR2 FQGTGA. The ends were cut back, 0 bases at V and 12 bases at J, with 11 bases in the middle. DNA at about 200 ng, tens of thousands of T cell genomes, went into sorted-subset replicate PCRs. Profiling relied on immunoSEQ multiplex PCR, and the TCRdb table lists in-frame clones only, not all of them. Of approximately 1,500,000 clones detected, around 98% appear once; the ten largest clones hold around 0.47%. Comments on this clone: Its matching antigen is unknown.

Sequences were obtained from naive CD4+ T cells sorted from blood. As to subset: CD45RA+ positively selected. The chain employs TRBV7-3 and TRBJ1-4; D unresolved. The clonotype originates from a man younger than 40 in good health. Here the CDR3 DNA reads TGTGCCAGCAGCTTAACAGTTGGGGAGGAACTGTTTTTT. Its protein is CASSLTVGEELFF.